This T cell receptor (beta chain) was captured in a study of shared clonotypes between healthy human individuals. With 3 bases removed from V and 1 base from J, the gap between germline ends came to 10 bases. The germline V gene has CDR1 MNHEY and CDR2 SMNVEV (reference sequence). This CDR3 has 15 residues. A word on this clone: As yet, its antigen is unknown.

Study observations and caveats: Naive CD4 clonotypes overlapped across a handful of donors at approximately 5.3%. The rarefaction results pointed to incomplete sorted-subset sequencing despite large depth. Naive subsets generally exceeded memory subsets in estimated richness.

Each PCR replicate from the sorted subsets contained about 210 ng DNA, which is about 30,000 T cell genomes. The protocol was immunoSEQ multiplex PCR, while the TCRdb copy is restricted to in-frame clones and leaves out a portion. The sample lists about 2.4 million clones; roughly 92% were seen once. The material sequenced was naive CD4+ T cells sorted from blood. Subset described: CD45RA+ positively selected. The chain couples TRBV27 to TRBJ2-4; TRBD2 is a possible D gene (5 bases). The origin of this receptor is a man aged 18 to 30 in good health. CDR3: CASSFSGLAKNIQYF. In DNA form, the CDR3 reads TGTGCCAGCAGTTTCAGCGGTCTCGCCAAAAACATTCAGTACTTC.